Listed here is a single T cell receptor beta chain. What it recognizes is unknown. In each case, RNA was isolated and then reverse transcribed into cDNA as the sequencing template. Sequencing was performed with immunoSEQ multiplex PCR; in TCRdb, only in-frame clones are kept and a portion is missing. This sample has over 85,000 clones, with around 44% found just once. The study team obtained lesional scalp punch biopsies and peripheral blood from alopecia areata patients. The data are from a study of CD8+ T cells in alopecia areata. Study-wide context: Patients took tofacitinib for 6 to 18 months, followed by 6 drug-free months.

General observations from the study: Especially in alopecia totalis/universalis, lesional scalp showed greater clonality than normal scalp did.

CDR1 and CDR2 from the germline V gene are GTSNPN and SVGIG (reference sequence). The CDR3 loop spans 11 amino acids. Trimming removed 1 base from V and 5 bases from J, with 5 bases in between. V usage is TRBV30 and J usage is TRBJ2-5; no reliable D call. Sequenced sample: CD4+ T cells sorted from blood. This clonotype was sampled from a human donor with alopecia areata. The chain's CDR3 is CAWSEGETQYF. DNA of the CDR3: TGTGCCTGGAGTGAAGGGGAGACCCAGTACTTC.